The 28 T cell receptor beta chains listed next were all sequenced from one sample in a study of T cells in Graves' hyperthyroidism and ophthalmopathy. RNA transcripts yielded amplified TCR beta CDR3 regions. Primed by the HTBI set, a first-round RT-PCR was run on the TCR CDR3. TCRdb fed the multiplex PCR reads into MiXCR, producing one record per CDR3 protein. The sample includes a few hundred thousand distinct CDR3 sequences, approximately 17% seen only once; the top ten take 40%. The sequencing sample was made of blood. These receptors originate from a man in his late teens or twenties with Graves' ophthalmopathy.

This chain uses TRBV27 with TRBJ1-2, with D unclear. With 2 bases removed from V and 2 bases from J, the gap between germline ends came to 9 bases. This CDR3 region has 14 residues. CDR1 is MNHEY, CDR2 SMNVEV, per germline (reference sequence). As DNA, the CDR3 is TGTGCCAGCAGTTTACGGGGTAACAACTATGGCTACACCTTC. Translating it yields CASSLRGNNYGYTF.

This clonotype was seen a few times. This chain joins TRBV6-1 and TRBJ1-1; D gene ambiguous. Between the trimmed V and J ends, which lost 7 bases and 0 bases, there was a span of 9 bases. The CDR3 spans 13 residues. Germline V lookup: CDR1 MNHNS, CDR2 SASEGT. This chain's CDR3 is CASTEHLNTEAFF. For the CDR3, the DNA is TGTGCCAGCACGGAACATCTGAACACTGAAGCTTTCTTT.

This clonotype came up many times. The V and J genes are TRBV7-9 and TRBJ2-1; D ambiguous. Germline CDR1 is SEHNR and CDR2 is FQNEAQ (reference sequence). Trimming took 1 base from V and 0 from J, leaving 16 bases between them. The CDR3 totals 18 residues. CDR3 sequence reads: CASSLVRVKENSYNEQFF. Here the CDR3 DNA reads TGTGCCAGCAGCTTAGTTCGGGTAAAGGAAAACTCCTACAATGAGCAGTTCTTC. The whole variable domain, filled in from reference TRBV7-9 and TRBJ2-1, reads DTGVSQNPRHKITKRGQNVTFRCDPISEHNRLYWYRQTLGQGPEFLTYFQNEAQLEKSRLLSDRFSAERPKGSFSTLEIQRTEQGDSAMYLCASSLVRVKENSYNEQFFGPGTRLTVL.

This clonotype was recorded at least ten times. This rearrangement joins TRBV5-1 to TRBJ1-5; D is possibly TRBD1 (5 bases). This CDR3 has 14 residues. V was pared by 4 bases and J by 6 bases, with 14 bases between. Germline V gene lookup returns CDR1 SGHRS and CDR2 YFSETQ. CDR3 in DNA: TGCGCCAGCAGCGGGGGAGAGACGGGTCAGCCCCAGCATTTT. It yields the protein CASSGGETGQPQHF.

The chain carries TRBV19 and TRBJ2-1; D possibly corresponds to TRBD1 (6 bases). CDR1 and CDR2 (germline): LNHDA, SQIVND (reference sequence). The CDR3 is 16 amino acids. V lost 5 bases and J 2 bases, leaving 16 bases between the germline ends. In DNA form, the CDR3 reads TGTGCCAGTAGTTCACAAGGGGGAATGCCCTACAATGAGCAGTTCTTC. It specifies CASSSQGGMPYNEQFF.

The J gene is TRBJ1-2, the V gene TRBV6-1; a weak D match, TRBD1 (6 bases). The CDR3 covers 14 residues. Trimming shortened V by 3 bases and J by 4 bases, and 12 bases separated the two germline ends. The germline gives CDR1 MNHNS, CDR2 SASEGT. CDR3 in amino acids: CASSEMDSVYGYTF. The CDR3 DNA follows: TGTGCCAGCAGTGAGATGGACAGTGTCTATGGCTACACCTTC.

The table lists this clonotype with a few counts. V gene TRBV20-1 combines with J gene TRBJ2-7; 8 bases match TRBD2. The length of the CDR3 is 15 residues. V was pared by 3 bases and J by 3 bases, with 10 bases of the junction left unmatched. Germline V gene lookup returns CDR1 DFQATT and CDR2 SNEGSKA (reference sequence). The CDR3 sequence: CSARTGLGRGYEQYF. The CDR3, as DNA: TGCAGTGCTAGGACGGGACTAGGGAGGGGCTACGAGCAGTACTTC.

This clonotype was seen ten or more times. V gene TRBV2 combines with J gene TRBJ2-5; the D gene is possibly TRBD2 (5 bases). Between the trimmed V and J ends, which lost 3 bases and 4 bases, there was a span of 18 bases. Germline loops: CDR1 SNHLY, CDR2 FYNNEI. The CDR3 length is 16 residues. CDR3 region: CASSELERGSAETQYF. For the CDR3, the DNA is TGTGCCAGCAGTGAGCTGGAAAGAGGGTCGGCAGAGACCCAGTACTTC.

The chain is built from TRBV3-1 and TRBJ2-3; 11 nucleotides line up with TRBD1. With 1 base clipped from V and 2 bases from J, the junction kept 5 bases outside the gene matches. Germline CDR1 is LGHDT and CDR2 is YNNKEL (reference sequence). There are 17 residues in the CDR3. In nucleotides, the CDR3 is TGTGCCAGCAGCCAAGCGTGGACAGGGGGCAACACAGATACGCAGTATTTT. Translating gives CASSQAWTGGNTDTQYF.

Many counts were recorded for this clonotype. A junction boundary mismatches the germline segment, possibly from a read error. The chain carries TRBV9 and TRBJ2-1; TRBD2 agrees at 8 bases. The CDR3 extends over 15 amino acids. In germline, CDR1 is SGDLS, CDR2 YYNGEE. CDR3 DNA: TGTGCCAGTAGCGGGGAGCGGGGGCTCTACAATGAGCAGTTCTTC. Its protein product is CASSGERGLYNEQFF.

At least ten counts were recorded for this clonotype. The chain carries TRBV20-1 and TRBJ1-5, with a weak D call TRBD1 (6 bases). This CDR3 is 14 amino acids long. CDR1 is DFQATT and CDR2 is SNEGSKA in the germline V gene (reference sequence). The germline V and J ends were trimmed by 4 bases and 6 bases, with 16 bases remaining between them. CDR3 sequence reads: CSANPGAGVQPQHF. The CDR3 DNA is TGCAGTGCTAATCCGGGGGCAGGGGTTCAGCCCCAGCATTTT.

Concerning this clonotype: A much larger clonotype is one base distant, so this may be a read error. This chain joins TRBV9 and TRBJ1-2, with D possibly TRBD1 on 6 matching bases. Per the germline V gene, CDR1 is SGDLS and CDR2 is YYNGEE. Trimming stripped 3 bases from V and 4 bases from J, with 16 bases between. The CDR3 is 15 amino acids. CDR3 residues: CASSGHREASYGYTF. The DNA of the CDR3 is TGTGCCAGCAGCGGGCACAGGGAAGCTAGCTATGGCTACACCTTC. The full variable domain, in which reference TRBV9 and TRBJ1-2 provide the parts outside the CDR3, is DSGVTQTPKHLITATGQRVTLRCSPRSGDLSVYWYQQSLDQGLQFLIQYYNGEERAKGNILERFSAQQFPDLHSELNLSSLELGDSALYFCASSGHREASYGYTFGSGTRLTVV.

The chain links TRBV10-3 to TRBJ2-7, with 7 nucleotides matching TRBD1. The CDR3 loop spans 14 amino acids. J lost 6 bases, V lost 6 bases, and 11 bases had no gene match. The germline CDR1 and CDR2 sequences are ENHRY and SYGVKD. The CDR3 nucleotides are TGTGCCATCAGCGCGCCGGGACAGACGGTCGAGCAGTACTTC. Protein: CAISAPGQTVEQYF.

This clonotype has ten or more counts. The V gene is TRBV7-9, the J gene TRBJ2-5; no reliable D call. CDR1 and CDR2 from the germline V gene are SEHNR and FQNEAQ (reference sequence). Trimming cost V 7 bases and J 4 bases, with 7 bases left between them. This CDR3 contains 11 residues. CDR3 DNA sequence: TGTGCCAGCACTGTCCTAGAGACCCAGTACTTC. It is translated as CASTVLETQYF.

J is TRBJ1-5 and V is TRBV4-2, with D possibly being TRBD1 (6 bases). V lost 3 bases to trimming and J lost 3 bases, with 18 bases between them. The CDR3 extends over 17 amino acids. Germline V gene data show CDR1 as LGHNA and CDR2 as YNFKEQ. CDR3 nucleotide sequence: TGTGCCAGCAGCCATCCCCCAGGGGCCGGAGTCAATCAGCCCCAGCATTTT. Translating it yields CASSHPPGAGVNQPQHF.

In this sample, this clonotype turned up many times. The rearrangement joins TRBV6-1 to TRBJ2-6; D is unresolved. There are 15 residues in the CDR3. Trimming pared 5 bases from V and 0 bases from J, leaving 8 bases between. Germline V gene data show CDR1 as MNHNS and CDR2 as SASEGT. CDR3 in DNA: TGTGCCAGCAGTCGGTCAAACTCTGGGGCCAACGTCCTGACTTTC. Its protein is CASSRSNSGANVLTF.

This clonotype was found many times. The chain uses TRBV12-3 or TRBV12-4 and TRBJ1-6; TRBD1 matches 7 bases. The ends lost 3 bases at V and 9 bases at J; junction bases unmatched: 11. There are 16 residues in the CDR3. This CDR3 reads CASSFSTGLRASPLHF. In DNA, the CDR3 is TGTGCCAGCAGTTTCTCGACAGGGCTTAGGGCTTCACCCCTCCACTTT.

In this sample, this clonotype turned up once. A much more abundant neighbour one base away suggests this may be a read error. This chain links TRBV11-3 with TRBJ1-1; 9 nucleotides align to TRBD1. Germline assignment: CDR1 SGHNT and CDR2 YENEEA. This CDR3 region has 16 residues. As DNA, the CDR3 is TGTGCCAGCAGCGATTCCGGGACAGGGAGGAACACTGAAGCTTCCTTT. Translating it yields CASSDSGTGRNTEASF.

The rearrangement joins TRBV20-1 to TRBJ2-1, with a possible D match to TRBD2 (6 bases). Per the germline V gene, CDR1 is DFQATT and CDR2 is SNEGSKA (reference sequence). The CDR3 is made up of 16 amino acids. The V and J ends lost 0 bases and 0 bases respectively, with 12 bases between them. CDR3 residues: CSARDLGGASYNEQFF. The CDR3 DNA follows: TGCAGTGCTAGAGACCTCGGCGGGGCCTCCTACAATGAGCAGTTCTTC.

This rearrangement joins TRBV11-2 to TRBJ2-7; no clear D gene. CDR3 length equals 14 residues. Germline V gives CDR1 SGHAT, CDR2 FQNNGV. V lost 2 bases, J lost 5 bases, and 13 bases lay in between. The CDR3 protein is CASSLNGFADEQYF. The CDR3 DNA is TGTGCCAGCAGCTTAAATGGGTTTGCGGACGAGCAGTACTTC.

This clonotype was seen ten or more times. The CDR3 spells CARASTVNTEAFF. CDR3 in DNA: TGTGCCAGGGCATCGACAGTAAACACTGAAGCTTTCTTT. This sequence joins TRBV6-9 and TRBJ1-1; D may be TRBD1 (5 bases). Germline CDR1 reads MNHGY; CDR2 reads SVAAGI. The CDR3 sequence is 13 residues long. V lost 9 bases to trimming and J lost 2 bases, with 13 bases between them.

Notes on this clonotype: Given a much more abundant clone one base away, this may be a read error. The J gene is TRBJ1-1, the V gene TRBV27, with D tentatively TRBD1 (6 bases). Trimming removed 2 bases from V and 4 bases from J, with 14 bases in between. Per the germline V gene, CDR1 is MNHEY and CDR2 is SMNVEV (reference sequence). The CDR3 has 15 amino acids. In DNA form, the CDR3 reads TGTGCCAGCAGTTTAGACCCCCCAGGGGCCACTGAAGCTTTCTTT. Protein: CASSLDPPGATEAFF.

This clonotype has a handful of counts. The CDR3 loop reads CAIRWRDRDNEQFF. The CDR3 DNA is TGTGCCATCAGGTGGCGGGACAGGGACAATGAGCAGTTCTTC. The rearrangement joins TRBV10-3 to TRBJ2-1, with TRBD1 matching 9 bases. Germline-derived CDR1 and CDR2 are ENHRY and SYGVKD. CDR3 length: 14 residues. With 6 bases clipped from V and 5 bases from J, the junction kept 5 bases outside the gene matches.

Many counts were recorded for this clonotype. J is TRBJ2-5 and V is TRBV12-3 or TRBV12-4; the D gene is possibly TRBD1 (6 bases). Between the trimmed V and J ends, which lost 6 bases and 3 bases, there was a span of 20 bases. The CDR3 has 16 amino acids. CDR3: CASSPLRLGAEETQYF. The CDR3 DNA is TGTGCCAGCAGCCCTCTTCGGTTGGGGGCCGAAGAGACCCAGTACTTC.

This clonotype came up a few times. The gene calls are TRBV6-5 and TRBJ2-6; no definite D call. Germline V gives CDR1 MNHEY, CDR2 SVGAGI. Trimming removed 2 bases from V and 1 base from J, with 3 bases in between. The CDR3 extends over 14 amino acids. CDR3 protein: CASSYRSGANVLTF. For the CDR3, the DNA is TGTGCCAGCAGTTACCGGTCTGGGGCCAACGTCCTGACTTTC.

There are many counts of this clonotype. The V and J genes are TRBV7-2 and TRBJ2-6; tentatively, D is TRBD1 (5 bases). Germline V gene lookup returns CDR1 SGHTA and CDR2 FQGNSA. CDR3 length: 16 residues. V lost 5 bases to trimming and J lost 0 bases, with 11 bases between them. CDR3 nucleotide sequence: TGTGCCAGCAGCCCAGGGCCGAGCTCTGGGGCCAACGTCCTGACTTTC. Its translation: CASSPGPSSGANVLTF.

The rearrangement links TRBV5-6 to TRBJ2-3; 9 nucleotides match TRBD2. After removal of 1 base from V and 4 bases from J, the junction contained 19 bases not matched to a gene. From germline, CDR1 is SGHDT and CDR2 YYEEEE. The CDR3 contains 20 residues. CDR3 amino acids: CASSLTWGAGGLTAADTQYF. CDR3 coding DNA: TGTGCCAGCAGCTTGACCTGGGGAGCGGGGGGACTAACCGCCGCAGATACGCAGTATTTT.

This clonotype was seen ten or more times. The chain is built from TRBV12-3 or TRBV12-4 and TRBJ2-2; TRBD1 might be the D (6 bases). The CDR3 is 16 amino acids. V was pared by 5 bases and J by 6 bases, with 19 bases between. This CDR3 reads CASSAMPGVPAGELFF. Here the CDR3 DNA reads TGTGCCAGCAGTGCGATGCCAGGGGTTCCGGCCGGGGAGCTGTTTTTT.